This T cell receptor (beta chain) was captured in a study of T cell changes during pregnancy in multiple sclerosis. Sequencing was performed with immunoSEQ multiplex PCR; in TCRdb, only in-frame clones are kept and a portion is missing. The sample yields tens of thousands of clones, nearly 95% seen once. Germline assignment: CDR1 MDHEN and CDR2 SYDVKM. The ends were cut back, 3 bases at V and 1 base at J, with 7 bases in the middle. The CDR3 extends over 13 amino acids. The chain couples TRBV28 to TRBJ2-7; D is unclear. This TCR derives from a female donor with multiple sclerosis, enrolled in a pregnancy study. The sample consisted of peripheral blood, taken in the third trimester of pregnancy. CDR3 region: CASSFQQSYEQYF. CDR3 nucleotide sequence: TGTGCCAGCAGTTTCCAACAGTCCTACGAGCAGTACTTC.